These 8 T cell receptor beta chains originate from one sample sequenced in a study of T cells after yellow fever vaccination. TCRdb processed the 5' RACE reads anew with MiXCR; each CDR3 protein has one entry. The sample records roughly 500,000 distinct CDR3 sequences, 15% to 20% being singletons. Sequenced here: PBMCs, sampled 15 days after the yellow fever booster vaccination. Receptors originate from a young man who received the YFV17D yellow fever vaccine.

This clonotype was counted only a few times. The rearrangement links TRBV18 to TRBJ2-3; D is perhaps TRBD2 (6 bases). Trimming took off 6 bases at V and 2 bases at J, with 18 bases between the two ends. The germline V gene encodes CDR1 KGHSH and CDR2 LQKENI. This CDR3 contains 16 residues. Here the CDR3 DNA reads TGTGCCAGCTCGATCACAACGAGCGGGTCCACAGATACGCAGTATTTT. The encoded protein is CASSITTSGSTDTQYF.

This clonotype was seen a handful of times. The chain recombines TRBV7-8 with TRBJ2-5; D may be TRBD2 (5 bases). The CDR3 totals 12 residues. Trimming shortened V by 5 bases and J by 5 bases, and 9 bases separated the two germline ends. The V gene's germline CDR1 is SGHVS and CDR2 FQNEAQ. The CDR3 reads CASSRELETQYF. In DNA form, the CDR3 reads TGTGCCAGCAGCAGGGAGTTGGAGACCCAGTACTTC.

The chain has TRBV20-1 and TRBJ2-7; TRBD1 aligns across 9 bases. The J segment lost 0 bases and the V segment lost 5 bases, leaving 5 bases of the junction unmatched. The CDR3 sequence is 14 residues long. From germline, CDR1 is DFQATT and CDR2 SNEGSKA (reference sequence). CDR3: CSAFGTGRSYEQYF. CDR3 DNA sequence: TGCAGTGCTTTCGGGACAGGGCGCTCCTACGAGCAGTACTTC.

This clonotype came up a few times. The CDR3 DNA reads as TGTGCCAGCTCGCTGTCCGGGACAGGTGTCATGAACACTGAAGCTTTCTTT. Translating gives CASSLSGTGVMNTEAFF. The rearrangement joins TRBV18 to TRBJ1-1, with 8 bases identical to TRBD1. Germline V gene sequence: CDR1 KGHSH, CDR2 LQKENI. The CDR3 is 17 residues long. The trim removed 6 bases at V and 0 bases at J, leaving 12 bases unmatched. The entire variable domain, with the rest obtained from reference TRBV18 and TRBJ1-1, is as follows: NAGVMQNPRHLVRRRGQEARLRCSPMKGHSHVYWYRQLPEEGLKFMVYLQKENIIDESGMPKERFSAEFPKEGPSILRIQQVVRGDSAAYFCASSLSGTGVMNTEAFFGQGTRLTVV.

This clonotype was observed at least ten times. The CDR3: CATQGLPGELFF. The CDR3 DNA follows: TGTGCCACTCAGGGGTTACCCGGGGAGCTGTTTTTT. The rearrangement links TRBV12-3 or TRBV12-4 to TRBJ2-2; weak D call: TRBD1 (6 bases). V lost 10 bases and J lost 6, with 12 bases in between. This CDR3 has 12 amino acids.

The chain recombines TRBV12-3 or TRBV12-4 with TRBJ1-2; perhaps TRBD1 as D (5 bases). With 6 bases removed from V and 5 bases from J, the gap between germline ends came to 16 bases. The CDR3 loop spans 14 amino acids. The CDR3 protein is CASRKSGYLYGYTF. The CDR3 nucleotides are TGTGCCAGCAGAAAATCAGGGTATCTGTATGGCTACACCTTC.

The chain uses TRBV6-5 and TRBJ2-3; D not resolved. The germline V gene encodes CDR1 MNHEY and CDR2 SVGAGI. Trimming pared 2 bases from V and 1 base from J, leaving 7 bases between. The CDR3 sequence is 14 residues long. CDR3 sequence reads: CASSYGLRTDTQYF. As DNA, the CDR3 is TGTGCCAGCAGTTACGGGCTCCGCACAGATACGCAGTATTTT.

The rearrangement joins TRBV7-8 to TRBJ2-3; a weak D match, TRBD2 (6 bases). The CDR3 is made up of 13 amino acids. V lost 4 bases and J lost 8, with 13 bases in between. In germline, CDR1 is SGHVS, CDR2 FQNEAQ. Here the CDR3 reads CASSSHLASTQYF. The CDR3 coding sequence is TGTGCCAGCAGCTCCCACCTAGCGAGTACGCAGTATTTT.